This is a list of T cell receptor beta chains from one sample in a study of blood T cells in healthy people across ages. A single record per CDR3 protein comes from TCRdb applying MiXCR to the 5' RACE reads. The table shows about 780,000 distinct CDR3 sequences, with around 68% occurring only once. The sequenced sample consisted of blood. The receptor set was obtained from a young man in good health. Each CDR3 is given with its conserved first and last residue. A D gene is named only where the DNA matches it firmly. Expanded clones are given a class, and other clones once, few, many or no size at all.

TGTGCCAGCAGTGCCCAGTACAATGAGCAGTTCTTC,CASSAQYNEQFF,few,.,TRBJ2-1,TRBV6-5
TGTGCCATCGGAAGGACAGGGGGCGACTATGGCTACACCTTC,CAIGRTGGDYGYTF,few,TRBD1,TRBJ1-2,TRBV10-3
TGTGCCAGCAGTTTGGTTAGCGGGGGAGGTGGGGCCAACGTCCTGACTTTC,CASSLVSGGGGANVLTF,once,TRBD2,TRBJ2-6,TRBV28
TGTGCCAGCAGCCCCCTTAGGGGGGGCAACCAAGAGACCCAGTACTTC,CASSPLRGGNQETQYF,.,.,TRBJ2-5,TRBV11-1
TGTGCCAGCAGCGGCAGCCCCGGGACAGGACGGTACAATGAGCAGTTCTTC,CASSGSPGTGRYNEQFF,.,TRBD1,TRBJ2-1,TRBV9
TGTGCCAGCAGCTCAAACCGCGGGGACGGGGCCAACGTCCTGACTTTC,CASSSNRGDGANVLTF,.,.,TRBJ2-6,TRBV7-3
TGTGCCACCAGCAGAGACGGGCTAGCGGCCTCCAATGAGCAGTTCTTC,CATSRDGLAASNEQFF,.,TRBD2,TRBJ2-1,TRBV15
TGCAGCGTTGGGACAGGGGCATACGAGCAGTACTTC,CSVGTGAYEQYF,few,TRBD1,TRBJ2-7,TRBV29-1
TGTGCCAGCAGTACGGGGGCCACAGATACGCAGTATTTT,CASSTGATDTQYF,few,.,TRBJ2-3,TRBV12-3/TRBV12-4
TGTACCATCAGTGAGTCGAACAGGACAGGAGGTGTGGAGCAGTACTTC,CTISESNRTGGVEQYF,once,TRBD1,TRBJ2-4,TRBV10-3
TGTGCCAGCAGCTTGTCACAGGGGTACAATCAGCCCCAGCATTTT,CASSLSQGYNQPQHF,.,TRBD1,TRBJ1-5,TRBV5-6
TGTGCCAGCAGCCTCACGGGGGCTACCTATAATTCACCCCTCCACTTT,CASSLTGATYNSPLHF,.,.,TRBJ1-6,TRBV7-3
TGTGCCAGCAGCTACCCGGTCGCGGAAGAGACCCAGTACTTC,CASSYPVAEETQYF,few,.,TRBJ2-5,TRBV4-2
TGTGCCAGCAGATACTTGGATACGCAGTATTTT,CASRYLDTQYF,.,.,TRBJ2-3,TRBV6-5
TGCAGTGCTAATTACGATCCCAAGCGGGGGAAAAGAGAGACCCAGTACTTC,CSANYDPKRGKRETQYF,many,TRBD2,TRBJ2-5,TRBV20-1
TGTGCCAGCAGTTTAGGCGGGGGGGGCAATGAGCAGTTCTTC,CASSLGGGGNEQFF,many,TRBD2,TRBJ2-1,TRBV27
TGTGCCAGCAGCCAAGAGGGATCTACAGGGGTATTGGCCTACGAGCAGTACTTC,CASSQEGSTGVLAYEQYF,few,TRBD1,TRBJ2-7,TRBV4-2
TGCGCCAGCAGCTTGGGGTCAGAGACCGGCACAGATACGCAGTATTTT,CASSLGSETGTDTQYF,.,.,TRBJ2-3,TRBV5-1
TGTGCCAGCAGTGATGAGGGACGTCGAAAGTCAGATACGCAGTATTTT,CASSDEGRRKSDTQYF,.,.,TRBJ2-3,TRBV6-1
TGTGCCAGCAGTCCTCTAAGGGGGAGGTCCTATAATTCACCCCTCCACTTT,CASSPLRGRSYNSPLHF,few,.,TRBJ1-6,TRBV25-1
TGTGCCAGCAGACCCCAGCCGGGGGGCGGTACAGATACGCAGTATTTT,CASRPQPGGGTDTQYF,once,.,TRBJ2-3,TRBV9
TGTGCCAGCAGGGAGGACAACACAGATACGCAGTATTTT,CASREDNTDTQYF,few,.,TRBJ2-3,TRBV6-6
TGTGCCAGTCAAGCCCCAACTATGAGCGAGCAGTACTTC,CASQAPTMSEQYF,.,.,TRBJ2-7,TRBV28
TGTGCCAGTGAGCACAGGGGGGTTAATCAGCCCCAGCATTTT,CASEHRGVNQPQHF,.,TRBD1,TRBJ1-5,TRBV19
TGTGCCAGCAGTTATGGACAGGAGATCTACAATGAGCAGTTCTTC,CASSYGQEIYNEQFF,once,TRBD1,TRBJ2-1,TRBV6-5
TGTGCCAGCAGCGAGGGACAGCGGGCAGATACGCAGTATTTT,CASSEGQRADTQYF,.,.,TRBJ2-3,TRBV9
TGTGCCAGCAGCAAGCGGGGACAGGGGCGGACAGATACGCAGTATTTT,CASSKRGQGRTDTQYF,.,TRBD1,TRBJ2-3,TRBV7-2
TGCAGTGCTAGAGATCGGCGGTTTTCCTTCACAGATACGCAGTATTTT,CSARDRRFSFTDTQYF,.,.,TRBJ2-3,TRBV20-1
TGTGCCAGCAGCTTCGAGAAGAACTCCTATAATTCACCCCTCCACTTT,CASSFEKNSYNSPLHF,.,.,TRBJ1-6,TRBV6-2/TRBV6-3
TGTGCCAGCTCCGGGGGGCTGCCAAAAGAGACCCAGTACTTC,CASSGGLPKETQYF,.,.,TRBJ2-5,TRBV9
TGTGCCAGCCCTTCTTGGGGAGAGAGCACAGATACGCAGTATTTT,CASPSWGESTDTQYF,.,.,TRBJ2-3,TRBV7-2
TGTGCCATCTTTACCGGACAGGGATCGGATGGCTACACCTTC,CAIFTGQGSDGYTF,.,TRBD1,TRBJ1-2,TRBV6-5
TGTGCCAGCAGCTGGTACAATGAGCAGTTCTTC,CASSWYNEQFF,few,.,TRBJ2-1,TRBV7-2
TGTGCCAGTACCCCAGGGGTCACAGATACGCAGTATTTT,CASTPGVTDTQYF,once,.,TRBJ2-3,TRBV25-1
TGTGCCTGGACGCGGCTAGCGGGGGGAGGGGAGCAGTTCTTC,CAWTRLAGGGEQFF,.,TRBD2,TRBJ2-1,TRBV30
TGTGCCATCAGTGAGGCGGGCGGGAGATCACCCCTCCACTTT,CAISEAGGRSPLHF,once,.,TRBJ1-6,TRBV10-3
TGTGCCAGCAGGGTCGGACAGGGGTTCTTCAACGACAATTCACCCCTCCACTTT,CASRVGQGFFNDNSPLHF,once,TRBD1,TRBJ1-6,TRBV6-2/TRBV6-3
TGCGCCAGCAGCTTGGGTCCAGGGAACGAGCAGTACTTC,CASSLGPGNEQYF,.,.,TRBJ2-7,TRBV5-1
TGTGCCAGCAGTTTTGGACCAGCCCAAGATACGCAGTATTTT,CASSFGPAQDTQYF,.,.,TRBJ2-3,TRBV12-3/TRBV12-4
TGTGCCGTTCGACAGTCACCGGATACGCAGTATTTT,CAVRQSPDTQYF,.,.,TRBJ2-3,TRBV10-3
TGTGCCAGCAGCCAAGGAATATCTAGCCAAGAGACCCAGTACTTC,CASSQGISSQETQYF,.,.,TRBJ2-5,TRBV3-1
TGTGCCAGCAGCGAAGGACTAGGCAAGTTCTTC,CASSEGLGKFF,.,TRBD2,TRBJ2-1,TRBV3-1
TGCGCCGGCAGCCAAGGGCTAGCTGGATACGAGCAGTACTTC,CAGSQGLAGYEQYF,.,.,TRBJ2-7,TRBV4-3
TGTGCTAGTGGTTTGACCCGGACAGGACAGGAGTCGGTTAGGACCCAGTACTTC,CASGLTRTGQESVRTQYF,.,TRBD1,TRBJ2-5,TRBV12-5
TGCAGTGCCGTTACAGTTCCTAGATATAGCAATCAGCCCCAGCATTTT,CSAVTVPRYSNQPQHF,.,.,TRBJ1-5,TRBV20-1
TGCGCCAGCAGTCCTAGTTCCGGCACAGATACGCAGTATTTT,CASSPSSGTDTQYF,.,.,TRBJ2-3,TRBV5-1
TGTGCCATCAGTGACGGGGACAACAATCAGCCCCAGCATTTT,CAISDGDNNQPQHF,.,.,TRBJ1-5,TRBV10-3
TGTGCCAGCAGTACGAGACAGCATAGCAATCAGCCCCAGCATTTT,CASSTRQHSNQPQHF,.,.,TRBJ1-5,TRBV12-3/TRBV12-4
TGCATGGCCGGACAGGTCAATCAGCCCCAGCATTTT,CMAGQVNQPQHF,few,TRBD1,TRBJ1-5,TRBV29-1
TGCAGCGCGGGGGCCCAGGCAGAGACCCAGTACTTC,CSAGAQAETQYF,.,.,TRBJ2-5,TRBV29-1
TGTGCCAGCAGCCAAGGGCCAGCCCCATCCTACGAGCAGTACTTC,CASSQGPAPSYEQYF,few,.,TRBJ2-7,TRBV3-1
TGTGCCAGCAGTCAGCTACAGGGGTCAATCAATGAGCAGTTCTTC,CASSQLQGSINEQFF,.,TRBD1,TRBJ2-1,TRBV28
TGCGCCAGCAGCTCCGGTGGGGGCAATTACAATGAGCAGTTCTTC,CASSSGGGNYNEQFF,few,.,TRBJ2-1,TRBV5-1
TGCGCCAGCAGCCAAGTAGGGGGTGAGACCCAGTACTTC,CASSQVGGETQYF,few,.,TRBJ2-5,TRBV4-3